The present TCR beta chain was sequenced within a study of T cells in Graves' hyperthyroidism and ophthalmopathy. Across the study: Peripheral blood was drawn at first diagnosis, prior to all treatment.

Exclusions: uncontrolled infection, other autoimmune disease, pregnancy, lactation. This CDR3 has 16 amino acids. Germline V gives CDR1 GTSNPN, CDR2 SVGIG (reference sequence). V gave up 0 bases and J gave up 2 bases; unmatched junction bases: 6. Researchers took RNA transcripts and amplified the TCR beta CDR3 regions from them. First-round RT-PCR with HTBI primers amplified the TCR CDR3 region. TCRdb re-called the multiplex PCR reads with MiXCR, one entry per CDR3 protein. Of approximately 560,000 distinct CDR3 sequences listed, around 14% were seen once; the top ten hold roughly 7.3%. This clonotype was seen many times.

The sample consisted of blood. V usage is TRBV30 and J usage is TRBJ1-4; 7 nucleotides match TRBD1. The sequence derives from a woman between 25 and 40 years old with Graves' hyperthyroidism. The CDR3 nucleotides read TGTGCCTGGAGTGTACCGACAGGGTGGACTAATGAAAAACTGTTTTTT. It codes for CAWSVPTGWTNEKLFF. The full variable domain, its missing parts supplied by reference TRBV30 and TRBJ1-4, is SQTIHQWPATLVQPVGSPLSLECTVEGTSNPNLYWYRQAAGRGLQLLFYSVGIGQISSEVPQNLSASRPQDRQFILSSKKLLLSDSGFYLCAWSVPTGWTNEKLFFGSGTQLSVL.